These T cell receptor beta chains were read from a single sample in a study of CD8 T cells in Susac syndrome. MiXCR, run by TCRdb on the immunoSEQ multiplex PCR reads, gives a single entry per CDR3 protein. The table shows 160,000 or so distinct CDR3 sequences, with nearly 97% occurring only once. Sequenced input: CD8+ T cells from PBMCs. These receptors originate from a human donor with multiple sclerosis. Both conserved end residues are part of each CDR3. A D gene is named only where the DNA matches it firmly. Rows give clone size only sometimes, using once, few, many, or a class for an expanded clone.

V gene	clone size	CDR3 length	J gene	D gene	CDR3 DNA	CDR3 protein
TRBV2	once	16	TRBJ2-4	-	TGTGCCAGCAGTGAATTGGGCGGTTTGGCCAAAAACATTCAGTACTTC	CASSELGGLAKNIQYF
TRBV2	-	12	TRBJ2-3	-	TGTGCCAGCCAGCTTTCCACAGATACGCAGTATTTT	CASQLSTDTQYF
TRBV24-1	-	15	TRBJ2-3	TRBD1	TGTGCCACCGCCCGGACAGGGGACCACACAGATACGCAGTATTTT	CATARTGDHTDTQYF
TRBV30	-	13	TRBJ2-1	-	TGTGCCTGGGTTCCACAATCAAGTAAGGAGCAGTTCTTC	CAWVPQSSKEQFF
TRBV5-1	-	15	TRBJ2-7	TRBD1	TGCGCCAGCAGCTTGGAGGGACAGGGGGCAGACGAGCAGTACTTC	CASSLEGQGADEQYF
TRBV7-9	-	14	TRBJ2-5	-	TGTGCCAGCAGCCTGGGGACTTTACAAGAGACCCAGTACTTC	CASSLGTLQETQYF
TRBV5-4	few	15	TRBJ2-1	TRBD2	TGTGCCAGCAGCCTCGGGACTAGCGGGGGTGATGAGCAGTTCTTC	CASSLGTSGGDEQFF
TRBV5-6	-	14	TRBJ2-1	-	TGTGCCAGCACCTTGGGGCATTCCTACAATGAGCAGTTCTTC	CASTLGHSYNEQFF
TRBV19	-	15	TRBJ1-6	TRBD1	TGTGCCAGTAGCGAGCTTGGACAGGGAAATTCACCCCTCCACTTT	CASSELGQGNSPLHF
TRBV14	once	15	TRBJ2-5	-	TGTGCCAGCAGCCAAGAAGGAGGCTGGCAAGAGACCCAGTACTTC	CASSQEGGWQETQYF
TRBV5-1	-	15	TRBJ2-5	-	TGCGCCAGCAGCTTATCCTTGGGGGGTGAAGAGACCCAGTACTTC	CASSLSLGGEETQYF
TRBV15	-	16	TRBJ2-3	-	TGTGCCACCAGCCCGCGGACCCATGTAATCACAGATACGCAGTATTTT	CATSPRTHVITDTQYF
TRBV13	-	16	TRBJ1-6	TRBD1	TGTGCCAGCAGCCCCCGGAAAGGGGGCTCTGGATCACCCCTCCACTTT	CASSPRKGGSGSPLHF
TRBV29-1	-	15	TRBJ2-1	-	TGCAGCGTTGAGAGGGCCAAAGAGGATTCCGATGAGCAGTTCTTC	CSVERAKEDSDEQFF